This entry features one TCR beta chain sequence. The CDR3 consists of 14 residues. In germline, CDR1 is GTSNPN, CDR2 SVGIG (reference sequence). V dropped 0 bases and J dropped 2 bases, with 9 bases sitting between them. These data are taken from a study of OX40 agonist ivuxolimab in advanced cancers. Generated by immunoSEQ multiplex PCR, the TCRdb table keeps only in-frame clones and is missing some. The sample includes tens of thousands of clones, less than 95% seen only once; the top ten take around 1.1%. The source is an adult with an advanced solid tumor such as melanoma, head and neck, liver or kidney cancer. The V and J genes are TRBV30 and TRBJ2-3; D not certain. Sequences were derived from CD4+ or CD8+ T cells sorted from blood, sampled in a trial of the OX40 agonist ivuxolimab. CDR3 nucleotides: TGTGCCTGGAGTGTACTTAGAGCCACAGATACGCAGTATTTT. Protein product: CAWSVLRATDTQYF.